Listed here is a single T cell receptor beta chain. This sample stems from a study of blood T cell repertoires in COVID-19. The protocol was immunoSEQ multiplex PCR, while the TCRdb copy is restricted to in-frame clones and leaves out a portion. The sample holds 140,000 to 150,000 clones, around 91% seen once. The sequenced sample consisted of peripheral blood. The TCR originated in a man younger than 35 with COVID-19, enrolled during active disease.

In DNA, the CDR3 is TGTGCCAGCAGTTGGGGGACAGGGGGCCTCGAGCAGTACTTC. This sequence encodes CASSWGTGGLEQYF. The chain combines TRBV28 with TRBJ2-7; TRBD1 matches at 12 bases. The CDR3 sequence is 14 residues long. Germline CDR1 and CDR2: MDHEN and SYDVKM. The V segment lost 4 bases and the J segment 6 bases; nucleotides outside the gene matches: 4.